The following is a T cell receptor (beta chain) sequence with its context. This clonotype was counted many times. Its antigen specificity is not known. Base qualities are not at hand, and no much larger clone is one base apart. The data were obtained in a study of tumor-infiltrating lymphocytes in primary liver carcinoma (dated by TCRdb to 2016 to 2017). Background for the entire study: Of the five patients, three men and two women aged 30 to 69 years, four had hepatocellular carcinoma and one had combined HCC and intrahepatic cholangiocarcinoma. High reproducibility was observed for the technical replicate repertoires, with mean shared-clone rates about 0.92 and correlation coefficients above 0.98. A total of 35 or so specimens from 5 patients underwent TCRbeta repertoire sequencing, comprising 25 tumor regions, 5 adjacent noncancerous liver tissues and 5 peripheral blood samples. To link TCRbeta repertoire diversity with the local molecular phenotype, the roughly 26 tumor region samples were profiled using Agilent mRNA microarrays. Each sample produced roughly 3.5 to 7.5 million productive TCRbeta reads, and read depth showed no significant difference between tissue types. The five patients had tumors of stage T1-T3 N0M0, with maximum diameters ranging from about 4.2 to 10 cm. The study combined TCRbeta repertoire sequencing, expression microarrays and whole-exome sequencing across five regions of each liver tumor, with adjacent normal tissue and blood. The study at large found these results: Because the samples were bulk and unsorted, CD4+ and CD8+ T cell repertoires could not be compared. Only about 8-24% of top clones were found in all five regions of a tumor, suggesting spatial heterogeneity of tumor-infiltrating T cells. Only the TCR beta chain was sequenced, so true repertoire diversity is likely underestimated because unpaired alpha chains were not captured. Repertoire overlap was higher between tumor regions (mean approximately 36%) than tumor-adjacent (approximately 17%) or tumor-blood (roughly 14%) pairs, consistent with antigen-driven expansion. With just five patients in the study, the authors point out that the findings should be validated in a larger study. The top 250 clones made up a significantly larger repertoire fraction in tumors than in blood (p = 0.039).

Total RNA and DNA were co-extracted from approximately 20-30 mg of bulk tissue with the AllPrep DNA/RNA mini kit, without cell sorting. Between November 2015 and early 2016, about five patients in China with histopathologically diagnosed primary liver carcinoma had their tumors surgically resected. Chronic HBV infection was present in the patients, and the patients were treatment-naive at sampling. Five spatially separated regions were sampled per tumor: superior, inferior, left-lateral and right-lateral poles, plus the tumor centre. More than 75% viable tumor cells were found by histology in every tumor sample. Fresh tumor and adjacent tissue pieces were bisected; one half was stored in RNAlater at -80°C, the other sent for histology. From cysteine to phenylalanine, the CDR3 is 16 amino acids long. Left in the record is the CDR3 DNA by itself, 48 bases read in frame from the first base. Taken from the germline V gene, the CDR1 and CDR2 loops are SGHRS and YFSETQ. The germline V and J ends show losses of 4 bases and 0 bases respectively, and no gene match explains 7 bases of the junction.

Using a constant-region primer and ProtoScript II reverse transcriptase, TCRbeta-specific cDNA was reverse-transcribed from roughly 460 ng total RNA. Three nested multiplex PCR rounds, following a slightly modified ARM-PCR procedure, were used to build the TCRbeta libraries. Multiplex TRBV1-TRBV30 forward primers and a Cbeta reverse primer were used in the first two PCR rounds, each of which was run for 9 to 11 cycles. Sample barcodes and Illumina adapters were added in a final 25-cycle PCR using Deep VentR polymerase. Amplicons of 200-500 bp were gel-purified with a QIAquick gel extraction kit before sequencing. An Illumina HiSeq 2500 was used to sequence the TCRbeta amplicons with 250-bp paired-end reads. From the authors' description of their analysis: Reads were quality-trimmed with Trimmomatic v0.33, and paired reads were merged with FLASH v1.2.11 to recover full CDR3 sequences. MiGEC v1.2.1b assigned V, D and J germline segments to the rearranged TCRbeta sequences. Clonotype statistics and Shannon-Wiener diversity indices were computed with VDJtools v1.0.0. To reduce sampling bias, subsequent analyses other than the diversity analysis used only the 250 most abundant clonotypes in each sample. TCRdb reworked the public reads: Q25 trimming with fastp, MiXCR clone assembly, productive beta chains retained. Rows merge per CDR3 protein into single entries with the most common DNA and genes. These V and J calls are TCRdb output, not the study's own analysis. The sample includes 90,000 to 100,000 distinct CDR3 sequences, with 69% observed a single time. Of the sample, just over 9.5% falls within the top ten clones.

This chain is built from TRBV5-1 and TRBJ2-1, and 7 junctional nucleotides match TRBD2. The specimen sequenced was liver tumor tissue from sampling region 5. The sample's cell subset or site label, decoded: tumor region T5, tumor centre. The receptor was isolated from a woman between 55 and 75 years old with primary liver carcinoma and hepatitis B virus infection. This receptor carries the CDR3 CASSISSGSSYNEQFF. Here is the DNA: TGCGCCAGCAGCATTTCTAGCGGATCCTCCTACAATGAGCAGTTCTTC.